These T cell receptor beta chains were read from a single sample in a study of shared clonotypes between healthy human individuals. Data came from immunoSEQ multiplex PCR; TCRdb stores just in-frame clones and leaves some out. The profile shows about 580,000 clones, about 98% of them singletons. The sample was naive CD8+ T cells sorted from blood. These TCRs come from a man aged 25 to 40 in good health. The CDR3 runs from the conserved cysteine through the conserved F or W. D genes are given only for firm matches. The size entry is marked missing in some rows and otherwise reads once, few, many or a size class.

j_gene,v_gene,d_gene,abundance,CDR3nt,CDR3aa
TRBJ1-5,TRBV13,-,-,TGTGCCAGCAGCTTGGCAGGGATTAGCAATCAGCCCCAGCATTTT,CASSLAGISNQPQHF
TRBJ2-3,TRBV27,-,-,TGTGCCAGCAGTTTAATCGACAGCCTACACACGCTAGCTAGCACAGATACGCAGTATTTT,CASSLIDSLHTLASTDTQYF
TRBJ2-2,TRBV10-3,-,-,TGTGCCATCAGTGAGTTTGGCAGGGGCACCGGGGAGCTGTTTTTT,CAISEFGRGTGELFF
TRBJ2-7,TRBV4-1,TRBD2,-,TGCGCCAGCAGCCAAACGACTAGCGGGACTTACGAGCAGTACTTC,CASSQTTSGTYEQYF
TRBJ2-7,TRBV6-4,TRBD1,once,TGTGCCAGCAGTTCTGACAGGGGGGACGACGAGCAGTACTTC,CASSSDRGDDEQYF
TRBJ2-5,TRBV7-9,TRBD2,once,TGTGCCAGCAGCTCCCGGGCTAGCGGGGCGCAAGAGACCCAGTACTTC,CASSSRASGAQETQYF
TRBJ2-7,TRBV27,-,-,TGTGCCAGCAGTTTTGGCCTTTACTACGAGCAGTACTTC,CASSFGLYYEQYF
TRBJ2-7,TRBV29-1,-,-,TGCAGCGTCGTCGCTTCAGGGTATCACGAGCAGTACTTC,CSVVASGYHEQYF
TRBJ2-1,TRBV11-2,TRBD2,-,TGTGCCAGCAGCTGGACTAGCGGGCCTTACAATGAGCAGTTCTTC,CASSWTSGPYNEQFF
TRBJ2-7,TRBV19,-,-,TGTGCCAGTAGTACCTCGACCGGGACTCGGAGCTTC,CASSTSTGTRSF